A single sample is the source of the 28 T cell receptor beta chains below, sequenced in a study of control samples from healthy donors and cancer patients. Produced via immunoSEQ multiplex PCR; TCRdb's table is partial and in-frame only. The sample consists of some 87,000 clones, about nine tenths of them appearing once. Sequencing was done on a sample of blood. These TCRs come from a man aged 25-40 years in good health.

V is TRBV6-5 and J is TRBJ2-3; D might be TRBD1 (6 bases). CDR3 length equals 14 residues. V lost 6 bases and J lost 0, with 10 bases in between. Germline CDR1 reads MNHEY; CDR2 reads SVGAGI. In nucleotides, the CDR3 is TGTGCCAGCAGCTCAACAGGGAGCACAGATACGCAGTATTTT. This translates into CASSSTGSTDTQYF.

The chain combines TRBV7-6 with TRBJ1-1, with TRBD1 matching over 7 bases. Germline V gene data show CDR1 as SGHVS and CDR2 as FNYEAQ. This CDR3 is 16 amino acids long. Trimming cost V 4 bases and J 1 base; bases outside gene matches: 9. The CDR3 loop is CASSSHSGTANTEAFF. DNA for the CDR3: TGTGCCAGCAGCTCGCACTCCGGGACAGCGAACACTGAAGCTTTCTTT. Variable domain in full (rest from reference TRBV7-6 and TRBJ1-1): GAGVSQSPRYKVTKRGQDVALRCDPISGHVSLYWYRQALGQGPEFLTYFNYEAQQDKSGLPNDRFSAERPEGSISTLTIQRTEQRDSAMYRCASSSHSGTANTEAFFGQGTRLTVV.

The chain has TRBV12-3 or TRBV12-4 and TRBJ1-5, with D perhaps TRBD1 (5 bases). CDR3 length: 13 residues. V lost 6 bases, J lost 1 base, and 7 bases lay in between. CDR3 coding DNA: TGTGCCAGCAGCCGGGACAGCAATCAGCCCCAGCATTTT. Residues: CASSRDSNQPQHF.

This clone has just one count. Germline is not matched at one junction end, which may reflect a read error. This chain links TRBV11-2 with TRBJ1-3; D remains unclear. The V gene's germline CDR1 is SGHAT and CDR2 FQNNGV. The CDR3 covers 12 residues. For the CDR3, the DNA is TGTGCCAGCAGCTTCAATCTTGGGAACCTTAATTTT. As protein: CASSFNLGNLNF. Drawing the rest from reference TRBV11-2 and TRBJ1-3, the complete variable domain is EAGVAQSPRYKIIEKRQSVAFWCNPISGHATLYWYQQILGQGPKLLIQFQNNGVVDDSQLPKDRFSAERLKGVDSTLKIQPAKLEDSAVYLCASSFNLGNLNFGEGSWLTVV.

The chain uses TRBV7-9 and TRBJ1-1; tentatively, D is TRBD1 (5 bases). Per germline, CDR1 SEHNR and CDR2 FQNEAQ (reference sequence). V lost 5 bases and J lost 2, with 6 bases in between. The CDR3 runs to 12 residues. CDR3 in DNA: TGTGCCAGCAGCCAGGGTAACACTGAAGCTTTCTTT. This translates into CASSQGNTEAFF.

The chain combines TRBV21-1 with TRBJ2-3; the D call of TRBD2 is as the table states it, not checked on the DNA. TRBV21-1 is a listed pseudogene. This CDR3 has 19 residues. In nucleotides, the CDR3 is TGTGCCAGCAGCCCCCCAGGGGGGGGACTAGCGGTTAGCACAGATACGCAGTATTTT. Translation: CASSPPGGGLAVSTDTQYF.

This chain uses TRBV28 with TRBJ2-6; maybe TRBD1 (6 bases). V lost 4 bases and J 4 bases, leaving 17 bases between the germline ends. The CDR3 runs to 17 residues. Looked up from germline, CDR1 is MDHEN and CDR2 is SYDVKM. CDR3 sequence reads: CASSYPQGLRGANVLTF. CDR3 in DNA: TGTGCCAGCAGTTATCCACAGGGCCTGAGAGGGGCCAACGTCCTGACTTTC. The variable domain in full, completed from reference TRBV28 and TRBJ2-6, reads DVKVTQSSRYLVKRTGEKVFLECVQDMDHENMFWYRQDPGLGLRLIYFSYDVKMKEKGDIPEGYSVSREKKERFSLILESASTNQTSMYLCASSYPQGLRGANVLTFGAGSRLTVL.

This clone appeared a single time. The CDR3 DNA follows: TGTGCCAGCAGTCCGCGGGACAGCTCCTACGAGCAGTACTTC. This codes for CASSPRDSSYEQYF. The chain combines TRBV27 with TRBJ2-7; tentative D call: TRBD1 (7 bases). CDR1 and CDR2 (germline): MNHEY, SMNVEV (reference sequence). This CDR3 spans 14 amino acids. Trimming stripped 5 bases from V and 0 bases from J, with 11 bases between.

The rearrangement joins TRBV4-1 to TRBJ2-2; D assignment may be TRBD1 or TRBD2 (5 bases each). V was cut by 0 bases and J by 0 bases, with 14 bases left in between. Germline V CDR1 and CDR2: MGHRA, YSYEKL. The CDR3 spans 18 residues. CDR3 region: CASSQDDSGYTNTGELFF. For the CDR3, the DNA is TGCGCCAGCAGCCAAGACGACAGCGGCTATACGAACACCGGGGAGCTGTTTTTT.

V and J are TRBV27 and TRBJ2-1; 9 bases line up with TRBD1. This CDR3 spans 15 amino acids. The V and J ends lost 5 bases and 8 bases, in that order; junction bases with no gene match: 10. Germline lookup yields CDR1 MNHEY and CDR2 SMNVEV (reference sequence). This chain's CDR3 is CASSPAGQGLYEQFF. The CDR3 DNA follows: TGTGCCAGCAGTCCAGCAGGACAGGGGTTATATGAGCAGTTCTTC.

The DNA for the CDR3 is TGTGCCAGCAGGCCCTTCGTCAGGGGGTACTCTGGGGCCAACGTCCTGACTTTC. This codes for CASRPFVRGYSGANVLTF. The V call is TRBV7-3, the J call TRBJ2-6; 7 bases agree with TRBD1. V lost 6 bases, J lost 0 bases, and 11 bases stayed unmatched. There are 18 residues in the CDR3. Germline CDR1 is SGHTA and CDR2 is FQGTGA.

This rearrangement joins TRBV6-5 to TRBJ2-3, with 10 positions matching TRBD1. CDR1 and CDR2 from the germline V gene are MNHEY and SVGAGI. The CDR3 runs to 15 residues. Trimming took 4 bases from V and 11 from J; bases not matched to a gene: 12. CDR3 coding DNA: TGTGCCAGCAGTTCCAACCGACAGGGGGCAGCTATGCAGTATTTT. It yields the protein CASSSNRQGAAMQYF.

The chain is built from TRBV3-1 (or the pseudogene TRBV3-2) and TRBJ2-5; D is ambiguous. The germline V gene encodes CDR1 LGHDT and CDR2 YNNKEL (reference sequence). V was trimmed by 2 bases and J by 1 base, leaving 8 bases between them. The CDR3 totals 14 residues. CDR3 nucleotide sequence: TGTGCCAGCAGCCAAACGCAGTCCCAAGAGACCCAGTACTTC. Its translation is CASSQTQSQETQYF.

V usage is TRBV14 and J usage is TRBJ2-7, with no clear D. Germline assignment: CDR1 SGHDN and CDR2 FVKESK. The CDR3 is 14 amino acids. V was trimmed by 1 base and J by 2 bases, leaving 9 bases between them. The CDR3 loop is CASSQGIRTYEQYF. In DNA form, the CDR3 reads TGTGCCAGCAGCCAAGGGATCAGAACCTACGAGCAGTACTTC.

The sample holds one count of this clone. The V call is TRBV2, the J call TRBJ1-4, with 12 positions matching TRBD1. V shed 6 bases, J shed 8 bases, and the junction held 10 bases outside the gene matches. The germline gives CDR1 SNHLY, CDR2 FYNNEI. The CDR3 length is 16 residues. CDR3 amino acids: CASRSGTGGEGEKLFF. The CDR3 coding sequence is TGTGCCAGCAGATCCGGGACAGGGGGCGAAGGAGAAAAACTGTTTTTT.

The rearrangement joins TRBV12-3 or TRBV12-4 to TRBJ1-5, with no clear D. V lost 5 bases and J lost 3, with 5 bases in between. This CDR3 contains 12 residues. CDR3 sequence (DNA): TGTGCCAGCAGTGCCTACAATCAGCCCCAGCATTTT. This sequence encodes CASSAYNQPQHF.

This clone was counted between two and nine times. The CDR3 nucleotides read TGTGCCAGTAGTGAGGGGCGCCTTCACAATCAGCCCCAGCATTTT. Protein sequence: CASSEGRLHNQPQHF. The rearrangement joins TRBV19 to TRBJ1-5, with a possible D match to TRBD1 (5 bases). This CDR3 contains 15 residues. CDR1 is LNHDA, CDR2 SQIVND, per germline (reference sequence). Trimming removed 5 bases at V and 3 bases at J, with 14 bases between.

The genes are TRBV4-3 and TRBJ1-2; D is undetermined. Between the trimmed V and J ends, which lost 0 bases and 8 bases, there was a span of 7 bases. The CDR3 has 12 residues. Germline CDR1 reads LGHNA; CDR2 reads YSLEER. The CDR3 bases are TGCGCCAGCAGCCAAGACCACCTCGGCTACACCTTC. Translation gives CASSQDHLGYTF.

The chain employs TRBV9 and TRBJ1-3, with 8 positions matching TRBD1. Trimming took 4 bases from V and 6 from J; bases not matched to a gene: 9. Germline V gene lookup returns CDR1 SGDLS and CDR2 YYNGEE. The CDR3 is 15 residues long. CDR3 bases: TGTGCCAGCAGCCGGCCGCGGACAGGGTTAAACACCATATATTTT. It yields the protein CASSRPRTGLNTIYF.

This rearrangement joins TRBV18 to TRBJ2-7; perhaps D is TRBD1 or TRBD2 (6 bases each). Germline loops: CDR1 KGHSH, CDR2 LQKENI. The CDR3 has 15 amino acids. Trimming shortened V by 3 bases and J by 3 bases, and 15 bases separated the two germline ends. The CDR3 protein is CASSPAGHGRYEQYF. CDR3 coding DNA: TGTGCCAGCTCACCGGCGGGACACGGACGCTACGAGCAGTACTTC.

This sequence joins TRBV11-2 and TRBJ1-1, with 8 bases fitting TRBD1. The CDR3 extends over 16 amino acids. The germline CDR1 and CDR2 sequences are SGHAT and FQNNGV. Trimming took 1 base from V and 4 from J; bases not matched to a gene: 8. Written as DNA, the CDR3 is TGTGCCAGCAGCTTAGGCACAGGGGGGCCGTCCACTGAAGCTTTCTTT. This sequence encodes CASSLGTGGPSTEAFF.

The CDR3 here is CASSEMGARQYF. CDR3 sequence (DNA): TGTGCCAGCAGTGAAATGGGGGCTAGGCAGTACTTC. The chain is built from TRBV2 and TRBJ2-7, with D perhaps matching TRBD1 (6 bases). This CDR3 has 12 amino acids. V was trimmed by 2 bases and J by 9 bases, leaving 11 bases between them. Germline V CDR1 and CDR2: SNHLY, FYNNEI. Filled out from reference TRBV2 and TRBJ2-7, the complete variable domain reads EPEVTQTPSHQVTQMGQEVILRCVPISNHLYFYWYRQILGQKVEFLVSFYNNEISEKSEIFDDQFSVERPDGSNFTLKIRSTKLEDSAMYFCASSEMGARQYFGPGTRLTVT.

The sample holds one count of this clone. The V and J genes are TRBV28 and TRBJ1-1; TRBD1 aligns across 9 bases. The CDR3 totals 14 residues. Germline V gene sequence: CDR1 MDHEN, CDR2 SYDVKM. Trimming at V came to 5 bases and at J to 3 bases, leaving 4 bases not matched to a gene. The CDR3 here is CASSPRTGDTEAFF. CDR3 nucleotides: TGTGCCAGCAGTCCTCGGACAGGGGACACTGAAGCTTTCTTT. Based on the CDR3 plus reference TRBV28 and TRBJ1-1, the full variable domain is DVKVTQSSRYLVKRTGEKVFLECVQDMDHENMFWYRQDPGLGLRLIYFSYDVKMKEKGDIPEGYSVSREKKERFSLILESASTNQTSMYLCASSPRTGDTEAFFGQGTRLTVV.

The chain combines TRBV5-8 with TRBJ2-7; 7 nucleotides agree with TRBD1. CDR1 and CDR2 from the germline V gene are SGHTS and YDEGEE. The V gene end was trimmed by 8 bases and the J gene end by 4 bases; junction bases not matched to a gene: 9. The CDR3 is 13 amino acids. The CDR3 loop reads CASVWTGAYEQYF. In DNA, the CDR3 is TGTGCCAGTGTATGGACAGGAGCTTACGAGCAGTACTTC.

The CDR3 DNA is TGCGCCAGCAGCGCCGTCATAAGGGACACTGAAGCTTTCTTT. Translating it yields CASSAVIRDTEAFF. The V gene is TRBV5-1, the J gene TRBJ1-1; D remains unclear. Deletions cut 4 bases from V and 3 bases from J, with 13 bases between. Germline V gene lookup returns CDR1 SGHRS and CDR2 YFSETQ. The CDR3 is 14 amino acids.

The chain combines TRBV7-2 with TRBJ2-1; TRBD2 agrees at 11 bases. Germline lookup yields CDR1 SGHTA and CDR2 FQGNSA. V lost 6 bases to trimming and J lost 7 bases; unmatched junction nucleotides: 8. The CDR3 runs 15 residues. CDR3 sequence (DNA): TGTGCCAGCAGTCCGAGGGTAGCGGGGGGGAATGAGCAGTTCTTC. It translates to CASSPRVAGGNEQFF.

The chain carries TRBV23-1 and TRBJ2-7, with 13 bases fitting TRBD2. TRBV23-1 is reported as an ORF; its role is uncertain. Germline trimming cut 6 bases from V and 6 bases from J; bases unmatched to any gene: 14. The CDR3 consists of 17 residues. The CDR3 loop reads CASRPGLAGEPRGEQYF. CDR3 nucleotides: TGCGCCAGCAGGCCCGGACTAGCGGGAGAGCCCAGGGGCGAGCAGTACTTC.

The gene calls are TRBV6-6 and TRBJ2-1; D is perhaps TRBD2 (5 bases). The V gene's germline CDR1 is MNHNY and CDR2 SVGAGI (reference sequence). The CDR3 extends over 13 amino acids. V was cut by 0 bases and J by 9 bases, with 9 bases left in between. DNA of the CDR3: TGTGCCAGCAGTTACTCGTATGGGAGTGAGCAGTTCTTC. This encodes CASSYSYGSEQFF.